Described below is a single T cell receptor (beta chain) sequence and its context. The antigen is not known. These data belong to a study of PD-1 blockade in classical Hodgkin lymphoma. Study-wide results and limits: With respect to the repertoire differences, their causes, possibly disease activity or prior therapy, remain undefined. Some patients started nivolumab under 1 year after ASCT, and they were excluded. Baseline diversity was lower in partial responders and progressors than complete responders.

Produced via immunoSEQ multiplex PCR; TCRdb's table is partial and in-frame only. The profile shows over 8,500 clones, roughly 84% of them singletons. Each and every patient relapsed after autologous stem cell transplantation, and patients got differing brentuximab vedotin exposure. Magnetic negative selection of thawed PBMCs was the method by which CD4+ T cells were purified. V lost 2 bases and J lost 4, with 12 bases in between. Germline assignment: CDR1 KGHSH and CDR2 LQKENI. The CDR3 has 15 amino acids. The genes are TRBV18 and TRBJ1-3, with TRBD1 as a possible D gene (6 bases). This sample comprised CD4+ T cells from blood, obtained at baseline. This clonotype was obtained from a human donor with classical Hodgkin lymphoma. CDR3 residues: CASSPTQGAGNTIYF. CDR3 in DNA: TGTGCCAGCTCACCAACACAGGGAGCGGGAAACACCATATATTTT.